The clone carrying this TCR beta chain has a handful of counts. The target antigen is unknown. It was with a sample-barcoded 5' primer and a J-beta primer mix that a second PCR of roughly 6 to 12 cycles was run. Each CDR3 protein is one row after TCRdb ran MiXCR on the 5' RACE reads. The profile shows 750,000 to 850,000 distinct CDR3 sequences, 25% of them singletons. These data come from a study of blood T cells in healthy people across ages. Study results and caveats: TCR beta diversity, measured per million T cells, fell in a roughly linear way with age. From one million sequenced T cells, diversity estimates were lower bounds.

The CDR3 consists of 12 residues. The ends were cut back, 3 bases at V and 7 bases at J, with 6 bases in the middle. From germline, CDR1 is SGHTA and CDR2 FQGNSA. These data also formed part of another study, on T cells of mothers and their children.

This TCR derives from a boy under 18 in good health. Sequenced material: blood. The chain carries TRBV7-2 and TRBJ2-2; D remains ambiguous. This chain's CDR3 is CASSFSIGELFF. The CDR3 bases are TGTGCCAGCAGCTTCAGCATCGGGGAGCTGTTTTTT.